This T cell receptor beta chain was recovered during a study of regulatory T cells in long-lasting Graves disease. This clonotype was seen at least ten times. As yet, its antigen is unknown. Regarding the study as a whole: Newly diagnosed patients shared 750 to 1,000 public clonotypes; persistent patients shared some 2,600. The study examined only peripheral blood, not thyroid tissue. There was favoring of TRBV28, TRBJ1-2 and TRBJ2-5 in persistent disease.

V gave up 1 base and J gave up 2 bases, with 14 bases separating them. This CDR3 has 16 amino acids. CDR1 and CDR2 from the germline V gene are MDHEN and SYDVKM. Stated time point: persistent/refractory GD, antithyroid drugs over 5 years with positive TRAb. Following extraction of RNA from PBMCs, that RNA was used to make the TCR library. Sequencing libraries for TCR beta were prepared with iRepertoire HTBI primers and Arm-PCR of CDR3 regions. Authors' data handling: Gene usage covered about 60 TRBV and 14 TRBJ segments. One entry per CDR3 protein, called by TCRdb with MiXCR from the multiplex PCR reads. These V and J calls originate from TCRdb's pipeline instead of the authors' own analysis. This table has a few hundred thousand distinct CDR3 sequences, about 20% appearing once.

The J gene is TRBJ1-1, the V gene TRBV28; tentative D call: TRBD1 (5 bases). The material sequenced was peripheral blood mononuclear cells (PBMCs), taken when the disease was refractory, from a patient treated with antithyroid drugs. The clonotype originates from a female donor with Graves disease. The CDR3 DNA follows: TGTGCCAGCAGTTTATTTCGCTTGCGGGACAACACTGAAGCTTTCTTT. As protein: CASSLFRLRDNTEAFF.